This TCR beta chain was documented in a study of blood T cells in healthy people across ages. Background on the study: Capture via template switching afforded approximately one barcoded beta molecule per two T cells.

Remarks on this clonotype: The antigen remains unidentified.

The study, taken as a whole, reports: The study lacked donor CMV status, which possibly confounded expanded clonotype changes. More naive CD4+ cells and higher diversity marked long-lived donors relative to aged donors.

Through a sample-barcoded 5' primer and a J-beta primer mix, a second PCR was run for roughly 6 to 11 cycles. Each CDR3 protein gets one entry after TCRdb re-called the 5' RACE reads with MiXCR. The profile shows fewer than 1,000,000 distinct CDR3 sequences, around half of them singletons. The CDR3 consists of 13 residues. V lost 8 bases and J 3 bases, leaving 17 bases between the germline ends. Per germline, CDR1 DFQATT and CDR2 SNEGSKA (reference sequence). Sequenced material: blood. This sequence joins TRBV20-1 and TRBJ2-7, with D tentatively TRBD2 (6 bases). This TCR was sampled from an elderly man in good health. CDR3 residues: CSLQDRTIYEQYF. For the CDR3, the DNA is TGCAGTCTCCAAGATAGGACTATCTACGAGCAGTACTTC.